These T cell receptor beta chains were read from a single sample in a study of blood T cell repertoires in COVID-19. The assay was immunoSEQ multiplex PCR, and TCRdb's table has in-frame clones only and misses some. The sample has more than 110,000 clones; approximately 84% are singletons. Sequencing was carried out using peripheral blood. The origin of the receptors is a human donor in a cohort sampled during active COVID-19. CDR3s leave out the opening cysteine and the closing phenylalanine or tryptophan. Not all rows give a size; the values are once, few, many and, for expanded clones, a class.

clone_size,j_call,v_call,cdr3_aa
NA,TRBJ2-7,TRBV1,TSREGAGGPENEQY
NA,TRBJ2-6,TRBV4-2,ASSQVSGVIGANVLT
few,TRBJ1-1,TRBV10-3,ASTGRHTEAF
NA,TRBJ1-2,TRBV6-2/TRBV6-3,ASSYSIDRTVGYT
NA,TRBJ2-5,TRBV5-4,ASSPGQGDRETQY
NA,TRBJ2-1,TRBV4-2,ASTGRGLADNEQF
once,TRBJ2-7,TRBV11-2,ASSPQAGPHYEQY
NA,TRBJ1-5,TRBV5-8,ASRGAGQPQH
once,TRBJ2-1,TRBV9,ASSVLGLAGGDNEQF
few,TRBJ2-3,TRBV5-1,ASSGGLAGAVGDTQY
NA,TRBJ2-5,TRBV5-1,ASRDARDTWGTQY
NA,TRBJ2-3,TRBV19,ASSIATSETDTQY
NA,TRBJ2-7,TRBV18,ASSPRQISYEQY
NA,TRBJ1-1,TRBV6-5,ASSQQESTEAF
NA,TRBJ2-5,TRBV9,ASSPAREGRETQY
NA,TRBJ1-2,TRBV29-1,SVENDEGVGYT
NA,TRBJ2-1,TRBV9,ASSGPSGSQYEQF
NA,TRBJ2-7,TRBV6-2/TRBV6-3,ASSNLRQGNYEQY
NA,TRBJ1-6,TRBV4-1,ASSQETIRPDRLLH
NA,TRBJ2-3,TRBV27,ASKTSGTDTQY
NA,TRBJ2-3,TRBV3-1/TRBV3-2,ASSLGLGSTDTQY
NA,TRBJ1-1,TRBV9,ASSVRTASKAF
NA,TRBJ2-2,TRBV7-2,ASSLGDRNTGELF
NA,TRBJ1-5,TRBV2,ASSRGYQPQH
NA,TRBJ2-5,TRBV7-3,ASSLMPEETQY
NA,TRBJ2-7,TRBV28,ASSPLGDRGYEQY
NA,TRBJ2-5,TRBV11-3,ASSLQGETQY
medium-sized,TRBJ2-7,TRBV18,ASSRGGSYEQY
NA,TRBJ1-2,TRBV6-1,ASSETGVNYGYT
NA,TRBJ1-3,TRBV5-6,ASTHSRNFGNTIY
few,TRBJ2-7,TRBV15,ATSRDRGQGYEQY
NA,TRBJ2-6,TRBV5-6,ASSFDSSGANVLT
NA,TRBJ1-6,TRBV10-1,ASSESKKNREYKSPLH
NA,TRBJ2-6,TRBV27,ASSPTRPGANVLT
NA,TRBJ1-2,TRBV19,ASTRDSNNYGYT
NA,TRBJ1-2,TRBV6-5,ASSPPTGGYT